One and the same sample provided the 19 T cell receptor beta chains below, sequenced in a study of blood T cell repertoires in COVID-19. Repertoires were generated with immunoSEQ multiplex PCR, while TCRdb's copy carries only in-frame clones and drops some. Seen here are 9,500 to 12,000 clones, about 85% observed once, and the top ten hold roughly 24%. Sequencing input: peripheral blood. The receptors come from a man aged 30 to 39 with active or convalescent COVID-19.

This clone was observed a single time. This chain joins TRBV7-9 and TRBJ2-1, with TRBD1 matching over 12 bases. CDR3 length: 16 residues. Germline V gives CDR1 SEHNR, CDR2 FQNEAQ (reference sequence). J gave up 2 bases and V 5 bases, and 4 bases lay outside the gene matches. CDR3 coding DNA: TGTGCCAGCAGCCGGGACAGGGGGCTTACCTACAATGAGCAGTTCTTC. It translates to CASSRDRGLTYNEQFF.

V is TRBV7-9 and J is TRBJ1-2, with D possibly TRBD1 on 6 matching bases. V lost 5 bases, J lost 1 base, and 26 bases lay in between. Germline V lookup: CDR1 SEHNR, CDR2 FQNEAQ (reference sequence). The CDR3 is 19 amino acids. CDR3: CASSPTPTGIVGYNYGYTF. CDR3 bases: TGTGCCAGCAGCCCGACCCCCACAGGGATTGTGGGCTATAACTATGGCTACACCTTC.

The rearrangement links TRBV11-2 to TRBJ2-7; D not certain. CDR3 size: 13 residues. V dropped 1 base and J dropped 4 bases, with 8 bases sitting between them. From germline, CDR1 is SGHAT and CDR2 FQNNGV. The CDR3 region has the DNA TGTGCCAGCAGCTTAGTTGCGGTTTACGAGCAGTACGTC. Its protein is CASSLVAVYEQYV.

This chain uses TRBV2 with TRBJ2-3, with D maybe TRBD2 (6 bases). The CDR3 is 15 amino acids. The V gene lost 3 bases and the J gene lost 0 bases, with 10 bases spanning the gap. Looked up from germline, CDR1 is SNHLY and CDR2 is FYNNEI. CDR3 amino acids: CASSDGGVSTDTQYF. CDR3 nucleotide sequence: TGTGCCAGCAGTGATGGCGGGGTGAGCACAGATACGCAGTATTTT.

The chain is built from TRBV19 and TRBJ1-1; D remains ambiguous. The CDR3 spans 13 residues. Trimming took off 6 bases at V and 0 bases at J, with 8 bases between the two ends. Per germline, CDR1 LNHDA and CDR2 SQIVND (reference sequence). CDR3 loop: CASRIRLNTEAFF. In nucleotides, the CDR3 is TGTGCCAGTAGGATCAGGCTGAACACTGAAGCTTTCTTT. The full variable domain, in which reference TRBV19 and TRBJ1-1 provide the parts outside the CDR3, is DGGITQSPKYLFRKEGQNVTLSCEQNLNHDAMYWYRQDPGQGLRLIYYSQIVNDFQKGDIAEGYSVSREKKESFPLTVTSAQKNPTAFYLCASRIRLNTEAFFGQGTRLTVV.

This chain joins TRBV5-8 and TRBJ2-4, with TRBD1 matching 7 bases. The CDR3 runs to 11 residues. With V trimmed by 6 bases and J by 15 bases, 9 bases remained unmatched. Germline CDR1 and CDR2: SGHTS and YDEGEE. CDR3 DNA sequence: TGTGCCAGCACGCAGACAGGGTCAGGGTACTTC. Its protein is CASTQTGSGYF.

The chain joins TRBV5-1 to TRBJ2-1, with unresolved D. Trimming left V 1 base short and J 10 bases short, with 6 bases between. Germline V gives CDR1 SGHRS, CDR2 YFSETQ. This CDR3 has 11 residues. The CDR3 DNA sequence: TGCGCCAGCAGCTTGTCGAGCGAGCAGTTCTTC. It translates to CASSLSSEQFF.

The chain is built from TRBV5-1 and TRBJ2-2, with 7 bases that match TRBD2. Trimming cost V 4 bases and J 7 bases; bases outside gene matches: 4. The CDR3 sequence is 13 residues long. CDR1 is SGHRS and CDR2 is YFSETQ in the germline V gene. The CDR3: CASSGSGDGELFF. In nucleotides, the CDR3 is TGCGCCAGCAGCGGAAGCGGGGACGGGGAGCTGTTTTTT.

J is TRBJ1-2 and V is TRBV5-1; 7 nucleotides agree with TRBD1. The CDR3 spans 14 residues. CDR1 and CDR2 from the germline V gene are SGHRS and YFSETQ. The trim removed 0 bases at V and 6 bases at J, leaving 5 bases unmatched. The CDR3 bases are TGCGCCAGCAGCTTGGTGGCAGGGGGAAATGGCTACACCTTC. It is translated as CASSLVAGGNGYTF.

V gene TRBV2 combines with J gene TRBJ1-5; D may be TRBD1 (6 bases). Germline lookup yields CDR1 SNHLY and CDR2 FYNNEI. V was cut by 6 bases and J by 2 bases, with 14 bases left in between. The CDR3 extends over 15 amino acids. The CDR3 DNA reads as TGTGCCAGCAGATCAACAGGGCTGGGCAATCAGCCCCAGCATTTT. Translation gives CASRSTGLGNQPQHF.

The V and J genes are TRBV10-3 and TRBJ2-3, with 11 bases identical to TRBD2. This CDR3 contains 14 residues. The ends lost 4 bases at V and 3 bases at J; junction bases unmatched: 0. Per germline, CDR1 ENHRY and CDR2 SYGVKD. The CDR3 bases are TGTGCCATCAGTGGACTAGCGGGGACAGATACGCAGTATTTT. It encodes CAISGLAGTDTQYF.

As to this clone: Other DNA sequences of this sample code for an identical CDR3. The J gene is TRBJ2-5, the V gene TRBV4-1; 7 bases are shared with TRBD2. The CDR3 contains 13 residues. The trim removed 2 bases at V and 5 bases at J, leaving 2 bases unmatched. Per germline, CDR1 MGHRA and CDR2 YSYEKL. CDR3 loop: CASSQWRGETQYF. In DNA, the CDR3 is TGCGCCAGCAGCCAATGGCGGGGGGAGACCCAGTACTTC.

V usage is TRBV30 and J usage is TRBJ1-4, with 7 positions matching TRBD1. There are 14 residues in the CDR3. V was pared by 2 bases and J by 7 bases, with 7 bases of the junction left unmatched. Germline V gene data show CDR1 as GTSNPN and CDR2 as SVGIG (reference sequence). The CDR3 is CAWSTQTGTEKLFF. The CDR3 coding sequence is TGTGCCTGGAGTACCCAGACAGGGACTGAAAAACTGTTTTTT.

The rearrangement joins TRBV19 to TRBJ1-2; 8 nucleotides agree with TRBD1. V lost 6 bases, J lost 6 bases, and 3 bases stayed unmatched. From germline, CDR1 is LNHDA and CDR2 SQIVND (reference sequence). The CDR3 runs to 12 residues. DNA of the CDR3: TGTGCCAGTAGCCGACAGGGGAATGGCTACACCTTC. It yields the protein CASSRQGNGYTF.

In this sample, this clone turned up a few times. CDR3 DNA: TGTGCCAGCAGTGACGGGACAGGAAGCACAGATACGCAGTATTTT. Protein: CASSDGTGSTDTQYF. The chain uses TRBV6-4 and TRBJ2-3; 8 bases match TRBD1. Germline lookup yields CDR1 MRHNA and CDR2 SNTAGT. Germline trimming cut 2 bases from V and 0 bases from J; bases unmatched to any gene: 1. CDR3 length: 15 amino acids.

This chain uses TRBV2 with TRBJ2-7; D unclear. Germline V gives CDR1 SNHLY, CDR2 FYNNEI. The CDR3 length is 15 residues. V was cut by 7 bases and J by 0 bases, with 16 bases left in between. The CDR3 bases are TGTGCCAGCAACCCCTCCCCCCAGGCCTCCTACGAGCAGTACTTC. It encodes CASNPSPQASYEQYF.

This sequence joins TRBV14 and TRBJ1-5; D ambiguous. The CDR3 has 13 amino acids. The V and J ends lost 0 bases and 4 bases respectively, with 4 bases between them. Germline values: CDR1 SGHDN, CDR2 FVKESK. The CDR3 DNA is TGTGCCAGCAGCCAAGATAGAAATCAGCCCCAGCATTTT. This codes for CASSQDRNQPQHF.

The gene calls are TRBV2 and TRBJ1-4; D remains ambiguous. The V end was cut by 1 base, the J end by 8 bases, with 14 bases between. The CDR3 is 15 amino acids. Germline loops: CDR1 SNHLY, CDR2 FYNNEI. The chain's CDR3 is CASSEEGWTGEKLFF. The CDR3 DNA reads TGTGCCAGCAGTGAAGAAGGCTGGACGGGGGAAAAACTGTTTTTT.

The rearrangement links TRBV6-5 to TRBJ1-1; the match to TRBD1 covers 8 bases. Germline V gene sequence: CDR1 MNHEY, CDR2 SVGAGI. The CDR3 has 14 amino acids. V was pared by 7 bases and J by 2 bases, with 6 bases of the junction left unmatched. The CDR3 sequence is CASTQTGANTEAFF. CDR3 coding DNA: TGTGCCAGCACCCAGACAGGGGCCAACACTGAAGCTTTCTTT.